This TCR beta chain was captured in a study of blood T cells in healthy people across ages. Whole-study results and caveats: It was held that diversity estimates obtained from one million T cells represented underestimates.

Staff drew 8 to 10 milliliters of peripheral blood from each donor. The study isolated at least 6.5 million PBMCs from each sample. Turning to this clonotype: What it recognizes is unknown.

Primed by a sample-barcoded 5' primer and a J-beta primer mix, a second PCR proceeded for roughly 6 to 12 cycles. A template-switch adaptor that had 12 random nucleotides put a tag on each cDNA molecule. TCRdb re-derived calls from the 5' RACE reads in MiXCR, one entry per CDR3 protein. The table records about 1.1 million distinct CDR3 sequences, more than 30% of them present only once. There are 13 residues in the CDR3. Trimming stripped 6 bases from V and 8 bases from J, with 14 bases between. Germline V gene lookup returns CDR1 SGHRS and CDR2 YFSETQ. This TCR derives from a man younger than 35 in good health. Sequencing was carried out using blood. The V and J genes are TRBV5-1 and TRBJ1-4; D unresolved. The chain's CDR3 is CASKGSLNEKLFF. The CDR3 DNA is TGCGCCAGCAAGGGCAGCCTTAACGAAAAACTGTTTTTT.